The 30 T cell receptor beta chains below were found in one sample sequenced in a study of blood T cell repertoires in COVID-19. Sequenced by immunoSEQ multiplex PCR; TCRdb stores in-frame clones only, minus some. Of 100,000 to 150,000 clones in the sample, roughly 88% were seen once. Sequencing input: peripheral blood. These receptors were collected from a woman aged 45-65 years with active or convalescent COVID-19.

The chain links TRBV6-6 to TRBJ2-3; D unclear. CDR3 size: 14 residues. The germline CDR1 and CDR2 sequences are MNHNY and SVGAGI (reference sequence). Deletions cut 3 bases from V and 3 bases from J, with 10 bases between. The CDR3 here is CASSYKAFTDTQYF. CDR3 DNA: TGTGCCAGCAGTTATAAAGCTTTTACAGATACGCAGTATTTT.

There are a few counts of this clone. This chain links TRBV5-5 with TRBJ1-2, with 7 bases that match TRBD1. Looked up from germline, CDR1 is SGHKS and CDR2 is YYEKEE (reference sequence). V shed 1 base and J 4 bases; nucleotides not matched to a gene: 7. CDR3 size: 15 residues. CDR3 DNA: TGTGCCAGCAGCTTGAAAGACAGGGCTGGCTATGGCTACACCTTC. Protein: CASSLKDRAGYGYTF. The full variable domain, in which reference TRBV5-5 and TRBJ1-2 provide the parts outside the CDR3, is DAGVTQSPTHLIKTRGQQVTLRCSPISGHKSVSWYQQVLGQGPQFIFQYYEKEERGRGNFPDRFSARQFPNYSSELNVNALLLGDSALYLCASSLKDRAGYGYTFGSGTRLTVV.

This clone was seen a single time. Written as DNA, the CDR3 is TGTGCCAGCAGCTCCCTTGATCGGGAGTGGCACAATGAGCAGTTCTTC. Amino acid sequence: CASSSLDREWHNEQFF. This chain joins TRBV5-4 and TRBJ2-1; tentative D call: TRBD2 (6 bases). CDR1 and CDR2 (germline): SGHNT, YYREEE (reference sequence). V was pared by 3 bases and J by 5 bases, with 18 bases between. CDR3 length: 16 amino acids.

The chain is built from TRBV6-5 and TRBJ2-5; possible D gene TRBD1, 6 bases. The CDR3 is 13 residues long. V was cut by 10 bases and J by 2 bases, with 14 bases left in between. Germline CDR1 reads MNHEY; CDR2 reads SVGAGI. The CDR3: CAIRKDSQETQYF. The CDR3 nucleotides are TGTGCCATACGAAAGGACAGTCAAGAGACCCAGTACTTC.

This clone appeared once. V and J are TRBV24-1 and TRBJ2-7; D is uncertain. The CDR3 sequence is 15 residues long. Trimming removed 2 bases at V and 7 bases at J, with 17 bases between. Germline CDR1 is KGHDR and CDR2 is SFDVKD. The CDR3, as DNA: TGTGCCACCAGTGATTCCTCGGTGTCCCCAGGTGAGCAGTACTTC. Protein: CATSDSSVSPGEQYF.

This clone was recorded many times. The V and J genes are TRBV28 and TRBJ2-7; 11 positions match TRBD2. CDR1 is MDHEN and CDR2 is SYDVKM in the germline V gene. V lost 2 bases to trimming and J lost 6 bases; unmatched junction nucleotides: 12. The length of the CDR3 is 17 residues. DNA of the CDR3: TGTGCCAGCAGTTTACCGGTAGCGGGAGGGCCCGCCGGCGAGCAGTACTTC. It is translated as CASSLPVAGGPAGEQYF. Together with reference TRBV28 and TRBJ2-7, the CDR3 gives the full variable domain: DVKVTQSSRYLVKRTGEKVFLECVQDMDHENMFWYRQDPGLGLRLIYFSYDVKMKEKGDIPEGYSVSREKKERFSLILESASTNQTSMYLCASSLPVAGGPAGEQYFGPGTRLTVT.

Here the CDR3 DNA reads TGTGCCTGGGACAGGGCCAACACTGAAGCTTTCTTT. Translation: CAWDRANTEAFF. The chain combines TRBV30 with TRBJ1-1; 7 bases align to TRBD1. Unmatched junction bases numbered 2, after V lost 5 bases and J lost 2 bases. This CDR3 is built from 12 residues. Germline V CDR1 and CDR2: GTSNPN, SVGIG (reference sequence).

The genes are TRBV9 and TRBJ2-3, with TRBD2 matching 7 bases. Per the germline V gene, CDR1 is SGDLS and CDR2 is YYNGEE. The CDR3 consists of 15 residues. The ends lost 0 bases at V and 4 bases at J; junction bases unmatched: 5. CDR3 DNA: TGTGCCAGCAGCGTAGTGGGACTAAAGTCAGATACGCAGTATTTT. It encodes CASSVVGLKSDTQYF. Using reference TRBV9 and TRBJ2-3 for the parts outside the CDR3, the full variable domain is DSGVTQTPKHLITATGQRVTLRCSPRSGDLSVYWYQQSLDQGLQFLIQYYNGEERAKGNILERFSAQQFPDLHSELNLSSLELGDSALYFCASSVVGLKSDTQYFGPGTRLTVL.

The rearrangement uses TRBV30 and TRBJ1-6, with 7 bases identical to TRBD1. This CDR3 comprises 13 residues. V shed 0 bases and J 8 bases; nucleotides not matched to a gene: 1. Looked up from germline, CDR1 is GTSNPN and CDR2 is SVGIG (reference sequence). The CDR3 sequence is CAWSVQGDSPLHF. The CDR3 DNA reads TGTGCCTGGAGTGTGCAGGGGGATTCACCCCTCCACTTT.

This chain joins TRBV27 and TRBJ2-7; D might be TRBD2 (6 bases). Trimming took 4 bases from V and 7 from J, leaving 14 bases between them. The V gene's germline CDR1 is MNHEY and CDR2 SMNVEV (reference sequence). This CDR3 has 13 residues. CDR3 coding DNA: TGTGCCAGCAGTTGGGGACTCGTGGGGGAGCAGTACTTC. This codes for CASSWGLVGEQYF.

The J gene is TRBJ2-2, the V gene TRBV9; 9 bases line up with TRBD2. The trim removed 0 bases at V and 5 bases at J, leaving 5 bases unmatched. The CDR3 sequence is 16 residues long. Per the germline V gene, CDR1 is SGDLS and CDR2 is YYNGEE. The CDR3 loop is CASSVGNSGRTGELFF. The CDR3 DNA follows: TGTGCCAGCAGCGTAGGGAATAGCGGGAGAACCGGGGAGCTGTTTTTT.

The chain combines TRBV3-1 (or the pseudogene TRBV3-2) with TRBJ2-1; 14 bases are shared with TRBD2. The CDR3 runs to 18 residues. V was clipped by 1 base and J by 6 bases; unmatched bases: 8. The germline V gene encodes CDR1 LGHDT and CDR2 YNNKEL (reference sequence). CDR3 in amino acids: CASSQVMTSGRVVNEQFF. CDR3 nucleotides: TGTGCCAGCAGCCAAGTTATGACTAGCGGGAGGGTTGTCAATGAGCAGTTCTTC.

The J gene is TRBJ2-5, the V gene TRBV27; D is possibly TRBD2 (6 bases). CDR3 length: 13 residues. Trimming pared 5 bases from V and 7 bases from J, leaving 14 bases between. Germline CDR1 and CDR2: MNHEY and SMNVEV (reference sequence). The CDR3 spells CASSPGLAGTQYF. CDR3 sequence (DNA): TGTGCCAGCAGTCCGGGACTGGCTGGGACCCAGTACTTC.

This clone occurred a few times. The gene calls are TRBV13 and TRBJ1-3; D remains unclear. From germline, CDR1 is PRHDT and CDR2 FYEKMQ (reference sequence). This CDR3 has 14 residues. V was shortened by 4 bases and J by 0 bases, with 7 bases between the two germline ends. The CDR3 DNA follows: TGTGCCAGCAGCTCCGGACTCTCTGGAAACACCATATATTTT. Encoded protein: CASSSGLSGNTIYF. The full variable domain, in which reference TRBV13 and TRBJ1-3 provide the parts outside the CDR3, is AAGVIQSPRHLIKEKRETATLKCYPIPRHDTVYWYQQGPGQDPQFLISFYEKMQSDKGSIPDRFSAQQFSDYHSELNMSSLELGDSALYFCASSSGLSGNTIYFGEGSWLTVV.

V usage is TRBV4-3 and J usage is TRBJ2-1, with 10 bases aligning to TRBD2. The CDR3 is 18 amino acids. Trimming cost V 0 bases and J 8 bases; bases outside gene matches: 13. In germline, CDR1 is LGHNA, CDR2 YSLEER. CDR3 nucleotides: TGCGCCAGCAGCCAAGATTACGGTCTAGCGGGAGATACAGATGAGCAGTTCTTC. Encoded protein: CASSQDYGLAGDTDEQFF.

This rearrangement joins TRBV6-5 to TRBJ1-6; D is possibly TRBD1 (6 bases). The CDR3 totals 15 residues. CDR1 is MNHEY and CDR2 is SVGAGI in the germline V gene. Trimming removed 0 bases at V and 9 bases at J, with 12 bases between. The chain's CDR3 is CASSYSGQVGSPLHF. The DNA of the CDR3 is TGTGCCAGCAGTTACTCGGGACAAGTGGGTTCACCCCTCCACTTT.

The chain uses TRBV19 and TRBJ2-3, with 9 bases fitting TRBD1. The CDR3 is made up of 15 amino acids. The germline V gene encodes CDR1 LNHDA and CDR2 SQIVND (reference sequence). The ends lost 5 bases at V and 4 bases at J; junction bases unmatched: 7. CDR3 in amino acids: CASSPRDRVSDTQYF. The CDR3 DNA follows: TGTGCCAGTAGTCCCCGGGACAGGGTGTCAGATACGCAGTATTTT. Full variable domain (remainder filled in from reference TRBV19 and TRBJ2-3): DGGITQSPKYLFRKEGQNVTLSCEQNLNHDAMYWYRQDPGQGLRLIYYSQIVNDFQKGDIAEGYSVSREKKESFPLTVTSAQKNPTAFYLCASSPRDRVSDTQYFGPGTRLTVL.

The chain uses TRBV19 and TRBJ1-5; a possible D gene is TRBD1 (5 bases). The germline gives CDR1 LNHDA, CDR2 SQIVND (reference sequence). V lost 6 bases, J lost 11 bases, and 23 bases lay in between. The CDR3 runs to 15 residues. The CDR3 region has the DNA TGTGCCAGTAGACACATCACCGGCGGGGGATCCTCCCAGCATTTT. It codes for CASRHITGGGSSQHF.

J is TRBJ2-5 and V is TRBV3-1 (or the pseudogene TRBV3-2), with D perhaps matching TRBD1 (5 bases). This CDR3 has 14 amino acids. Deletions cut 1 base from V and 5 bases from J, with 11 bases between. Germline CDR1 reads LGHDT; CDR2 reads YNNKEL (reference sequence). The CDR3 coding sequence is TGTGCCAGCAGCCAAGGACAGCCCGTGGAGACCCAGTACTTC. Its translation is CASSQGQPVETQYF.

The chain combines TRBV24-1 with TRBJ2-7, with D unresolved. The germline gives CDR1 KGHDR, CDR2 SFDVKD. Trimming took 1 base from V and 8 from J, leaving 5 bases between them. The CDR3 spans 11 residues. DNA for the CDR3: TGTGCCACCAGTGATTTCGTTAAGCAGTACTTC. It is translated as CATSDFVKQYF.

The V gene is TRBV28, the J gene TRBJ2-7, with a possible D match to TRBD1 (6 bases). The CDR3 has 13 residues. The germline V and J ends were trimmed by 6 bases and 2 bases, with 11 bases remaining between them. In germline, CDR1 is MDHEN, CDR2 SYDVKM. The CDR3 protein is CASRVGHTYEQYF. DNA of the CDR3: TGTGCCAGCAGGGTGGGACATACCTACGAGCAGTACTTC.

The CDR3, as DNA: TGTGCCAGTAGTATTCCAGGGGGAAATCAGCCCCAGCATTTT. Translating gives CASSIPGGNQPQHF. V usage is TRBV19 and J usage is TRBJ1-5; 7 nucleotides match TRBD1. The V gene end was trimmed by 3 bases and the J gene end by 4 bases; junction bases not matched to a gene: 3. Germline values: CDR1 LNHDA, CDR2 SQIVND (reference sequence). The CDR3 is 14 residues long.

The chain combines TRBV11-3 with TRBJ2-5, with 12 nucleotides matching TRBD2. The CDR3 is 15 residues long. Germline V CDR1 and CDR2: SGHNT, YENEEA. V lost 5 bases and J lost 5; bases outside the gene matches: 6. CDR3 in amino acids: CASSPTSGSVETQYF. The CDR3 bases are TGTGCCAGCAGCCCGACTAGCGGGAGTGTTGAGACCCAGTACTTC.

The chain recombines TRBV11-2 with TRBJ2-5; unclear D gene. CDR1 is SGHAT, CDR2 FQNNGV, per germline. The germline V and J ends were trimmed by 6 bases and 2 bases, with 22 bases remaining between them. CDR3 length: 17 amino acids. DNA for the CDR3: TGTGCCAGCAGTAATAGGATCACAACTAACCCACAAGAGACCCAGTACTTC. Translation: CASSNRITTNPQETQYF.

V is TRBV11-3 and J is TRBJ2-3; 11 bases are a match to TRBD2. V dropped 1 base and J dropped 1; count of bases not matched to a gene: 1. This CDR3 has 16 residues. CDR1 is SGHNT and CDR2 is YENEEA in the germline V gene. The CDR3 coding sequence is TGTGCCAGCAGCTTAGGGACTAGCGGGCGCACAGATACGCAGTATTTT. Encoded protein: CASSLGTSGRTDTQYF.

The chain is built from TRBV4-3 and TRBJ2-1; possible D gene TRBD2, 6 bases. The CDR3 has 18 residues. Per the germline V gene, CDR1 is LGHNA and CDR2 is YSLEER. The V and J ends lost 2 bases and 0 bases respectively, with 17 bases between them. The CDR3 nucleotides read TGCGCCAGCAGCCAACGACTAGAAGGGCGGAGCTCCTACAATGAGCAGTTCTTC. Translated: CASSQRLEGRSSYNEQFF.

The rearrangement joins TRBV6-5 to TRBJ2-1; 7 bases are shared with TRBD1. The ends lost 6 bases at V and 8 bases at J; junction bases unmatched: 13. The CDR3 is 15 amino acids. In germline, CDR1 is MNHEY, CDR2 SVGAGI. CDR3: CASSREGGGLDEQFF. The CDR3 nucleotides are TGTGCCAGCAGCCGGGAAGGGGGCGGGTTGGATGAGCAGTTCTTC.

V and J are TRBV11-1 and TRBJ2-7; 9 bases agree with TRBD1. Germline V lookup: CDR1 SGHAT, CDR2 FQDESV (reference sequence). The length of the CDR3 is 14 residues. Trimming removed 5 bases from V and 6 bases from J; junction bases left unmatched: 8. The CDR3 region has the DNA TGTGCCAGCAGCACGGGGACAGGGTTTGGCGAGCAGTACTTC. This codes for CASSTGTGFGEQYF.

The V gene is TRBV30, the J gene TRBJ1-6, with a tentative D call TRBD1 (5 bases). V was pared by 3 bases and J by 8 bases, with 11 bases between. This CDR3 is 13 amino acids long. Germline V gene data show CDR1 as GTSNPN and CDR2 as SVGIG (reference sequence). For the CDR3, the DNA is TGTGCCTGGAGAACAGGCGGCCATTCACCCCTCCACTTT. Its translation is CAWRTGGHSPLHF.

The CDR3 reads CASSYSAGMSTDTQYF. DNA of the CDR3: TGTGCCAGCAGTTACTCGGCAGGTATGAGCACAGATACGCAGTATTTT. V usage is TRBV6-2 or TRBV6-3 and J usage is TRBJ2-3; D not certain. Looked up from germline, CDR1 is MNHEY and CDR2 is SVGEGT. Between the trimmed V and J ends, which lost 0 bases and 0 bases, there was a span of 10 bases. This CDR3 contains 16 residues.